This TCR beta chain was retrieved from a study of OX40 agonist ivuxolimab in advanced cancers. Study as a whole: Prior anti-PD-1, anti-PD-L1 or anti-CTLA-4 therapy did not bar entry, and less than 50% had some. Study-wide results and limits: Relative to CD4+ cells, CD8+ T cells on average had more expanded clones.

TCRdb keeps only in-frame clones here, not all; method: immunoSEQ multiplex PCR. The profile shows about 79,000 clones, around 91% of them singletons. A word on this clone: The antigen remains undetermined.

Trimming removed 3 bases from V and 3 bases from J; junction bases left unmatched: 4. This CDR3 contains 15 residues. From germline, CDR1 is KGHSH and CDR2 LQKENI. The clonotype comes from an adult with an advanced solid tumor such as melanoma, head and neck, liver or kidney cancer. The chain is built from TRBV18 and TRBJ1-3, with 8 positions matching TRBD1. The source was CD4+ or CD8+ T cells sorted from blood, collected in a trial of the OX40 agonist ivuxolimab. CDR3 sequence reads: CASSPTGQGGNTIYF. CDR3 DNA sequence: TGTGCCAGCTCACCGACTGGACAGGGTGGAAACACCATATATTTT.